The 25 T cell receptor beta chains given below trace back to one sample, sequenced in a study of T cell changes during pregnancy in multiple sclerosis. The assay was immunoSEQ multiplex PCR, and TCRdb's table has in-frame clones only and misses some. The repertoire holds some 40,000 clones, with about 88% as singletons. The sequencing here drew on CD4+ T cells from peripheral blood mononuclear cells, taken in the first trimester of pregnancy. The origin of the receptors is a female donor with multiple sclerosis, enrolled in a pregnancy study.

This chain links TRBV5-1 with TRBJ2-5, with D hard to call. Per the germline V gene, CDR1 is SGHRS and CDR2 is YFSETQ. Deletions cut 0 bases from V and 5 bases from J, with 8 bases between. This CDR3 region has 13 residues. This CDR3 reads CASSLEPGETQYF. The CDR3 DNA reads TGCGCCAGCAGCTTGGAGCCCGGGGAGACCCAGTACTTC.

J is TRBJ1-2 and V is TRBV30; no reliable D call. Germline loops: CDR1 GTSNPN, CDR2 SVGIG (reference sequence). V lost 0 bases and J 0 bases, leaving 8 bases between the germline ends. The CDR3 is 14 amino acids. This CDR3 is CAWSVYSSNYGYTF. CDR3 sequence (DNA): TGTGCCTGGAGTGTATATAGTTCTAACTATGGCTACACCTTC.

The chain employs TRBV6-6 and TRBJ2-1, with 9 nucleotides matching TRBD2. The germline V gene encodes CDR1 MNHNY and CDR2 SVGAGI (reference sequence). The CDR3 is 14 amino acids. The ends lost 7 bases at V and 8 bases at J; junction bases unmatched: 9. CDR3 bases: TGTGCCAGCACCCTTAGCGGGAGTAGGGATGAGCAGTTCTTC. Amino acid sequence: CASTLSGSRDEQFF.

The chain has TRBV7-2 and TRBJ1-2; the D gene is possibly TRBD1 (5 bases). Trimming cost V 7 bases and J 2 bases, with 8 bases left between them. Germline values: CDR1 SGHTA, CDR2 FQGNSA. The CDR3 length is 12 residues. CDR3 coding DNA: TGTGCCAGCACCGACAGCAACTATGGCTACACCTTC. It is translated as CASTDSNYGYTF. The full variable domain, with the rest looked up from reference TRBV7-2 and TRBJ1-2, is GAGVSQSPSNKVTEKGKDVELRCDPISGHTALYWYRQSLGQGLEFLIYFQGNSAPDKSGLPSDRFSAERTGGSVSTLTIQRTQQEDSAVYLCASTDSNYGYTFGSGTRLTVV.

This chain connects TRBV5-6 to TRBJ1-2; the D is unclear. Germline V lookup: CDR1 SGHDT, CDR2 YYEEEE. The CDR3 spans 17 residues. The ends were cut back, 0 bases at V and 0 bases at J, with 15 bases in the middle. The CDR3 DNA sequence: TGTGCCAGCAGCTTGGGATTTCCGGGTCGTACTAACTATGGCTACACCTTC. Protein: CASSLGFPGRTNYGYTF. The full variable domain, with the rest looked up from reference TRBV5-6 and TRBJ1-2, is DAGVTQSPTHLIKTRGQQVTLRCSPKSGHDTVSWYQQALGQGPQFIFQYYEEEERQRGNFPDRFSGHQFPNYSSELNVNALLLGDSALYLCASSLGFPGRTNYGYTFGSGTRLTVV.

This rearrangement joins TRBV9 to TRBJ2-1, with 13 bases lining up with TRBD2. The trim removed 3 bases at V and 9 bases at J, leaving 9 bases unmatched. Per germline, CDR1 SGDLS and CDR2 YYNGEE. CDR3 length equals 16 residues. In DNA, the CDR3 is TGTGCCAGCAGCGAGGAAACTAGCGGGGGGGTCGCTGAGCAGTTCTTC. It is translated as CASSEETSGGVAEQFF.

The chain couples TRBV7-9 to TRBJ2-3; D is perhaps TRBD1 (6 bases). This CDR3 is built from 15 residues. Looked up from germline, CDR1 is SEHNR and CDR2 is FQNEAQ (reference sequence). V lost 3 bases, J lost 2 bases, and 12 bases lay in between. The CDR3 loop is CASSFATGTTDTQYF. CDR3 sequence (DNA): TGTGCCAGCAGCTTCGCAACAGGGACCACAGATACGCAGTATTTT.

The rearrangement joins TRBV2 to TRBJ2-7; D is unclear. Germline CDR1 is SNHLY and CDR2 is FYNNEI. V gave up 5 bases and J gave up 3 bases, with 8 bases separating them. The CDR3 is 12 residues long. CDR3 coding DNA: TGTGCCAGCAGTAAAGAGCTCTACGAGCAGTACTTC. This sequence encodes CASSKELYEQYF.

The rearrangement joins TRBV19 to TRBJ1-1; unclear D gene. V was clipped by 0 bases and J by 3 bases, with 17 bases between them. Germline CDR1 LNHDA, CDR2 SQIVND (reference sequence). This CDR3 spans 17 amino acids. The CDR3 here is CASSIDRRRVKDTEAFF. The CDR3 DNA reads as TGTGCCAGTAGTATAGATCGGAGGCGCGTTAAGGACACTGAAGCTTTCTTT.

The chain uses TRBV21-1 and TRBJ2-5; TRBD2, as called in the table, went unchecked against the DNA. TRBV21-1 is labeled a pseudogene. CDR3 length: 18 amino acids. The CDR3 here is CASSKPRTSGRAGETQYF. The CDR3 DNA sequence: TGTGCCAGCAGCAAACCTCGGACTAGCGGGAGGGCTGGGGAGACCCAGTACTTC.

The chain employs TRBV10-2 and TRBJ2-7; tentative D call: TRBD2 (6 bases). The length of the CDR3 is 14 residues. The germline V gene encodes CDR1 WSHSY and CDR2 SAAADI. V lost 0 bases and J 3 bases, leaving 9 bases between the germline ends. CDR3 coding DNA: TGCGCCAGCAGTGAGTCTAGCGGAGTCTACGAGCAGTACTTC. This sequence encodes CASSESSGVYEQYF.

The CDR3 spells CASSLAGSLGGANEQFF. In DNA, the CDR3 is TGCGCCAGCAGCTTGGCGGGTTCCCTCGGGGGGGCCAATGAGCAGTTCTTC. This rearrangement joins TRBV5-1 to TRBJ2-1, with 8 bases that match TRBD2. The V gene's germline CDR1 is SGHRS and CDR2 YFSETQ. CDR3 length: 17 amino acids. Trimming took 0 bases from V and 6 from J; bases not matched to a gene: 11.

This clone was recorded once. This chain links TRBV5-6 with TRBJ1-3; weak D call: TRBD1 (5 bases). CDR3 length: 15 amino acids. Germline V CDR1 and CDR2: SGHDT, YYEEEE. Trimming took 1 base from V and 2 from J, leaving 10 bases between them. CDR3 amino acids: CASSLRGSTGNTIYF. CDR3 coding DNA: TGTGCCAGCAGCTTGAGGGGCTCGACTGGAAACACCATATATTTT.

The V and J genes are TRBV29-1 and TRBJ1-2; the match to TRBD1 covers 9 bases. Looked up from germline, CDR1 is SQVTM and CDR2 is ANQGSEA. With 4 bases clipped from V and 3 bases from J, the junction kept 15 bases outside the gene matches. CDR3 length equals 17 residues. Here the CDR3 DNA reads TGCAGCGTTGCAACCGGGACAGGGAGGACGTTCCACTATGGCTACACCTTC. This gives the protein CSVATGTGRTFHYGYTF.

The chain has TRBV30 and TRBJ2-7; 7 bases align to TRBD2. The CDR3 is 15 residues long. The ends lost 5 bases at V and 3 bases at J; junction bases unmatched: 13. CDR1 is GTSNPN and CDR2 is SVGIG in the germline V gene (reference sequence). In nucleotides, the CDR3 is TGTGCCTGGTCCATCCTGGGGAGGGCGGGCTACGAGCAGTACTTC. The encoded protein is CAWSILGRAGYEQYF.

The chain uses TRBV19 and TRBJ2-5; 8 bases are a match to TRBD2. Germline V gene data show CDR1 as LNHDA and CDR2 as SQIVND (reference sequence). The CDR3 spans 19 residues. The V segment lost 3 bases and the J segment 5 bases; nucleotides outside the gene matches: 20. The CDR3 spells CASSIFLVGGAGIDETQYF. CDR3 bases: TGTGCCAGTAGTATCTTTTTGGTCGGGGGGGCGGGGATCGACGAGACCCAGTACTTC.

The V gene is TRBV6-1, the J gene TRBJ1-1; tentative D call: TRBD1 (5 bases). Germline CDR1 MNHNS, CDR2 SASEGT. This CDR3 region has 13 residues. Trimming left V 8 bases short and J 5 bases short, with 15 bases between. This CDR3 reads CASARGPFTEAFF. In DNA form, the CDR3 reads TGTGCCAGCGCTAGGGGCCCTTTTACTGAAGCTTTCTTT.

The sample holds one count of this clone. As DNA, the CDR3 is TGTGCCAGTAGCCAGACCAGGACTAGCGGGAGCTTGGAGACCCAGTACTTC. Its translation: CASSQTRTSGSLETQYF. The J gene is TRBJ2-5, the V gene TRBV19; TRBD2 agrees at 13 bases. Germline values: CDR1 LNHDA, CDR2 SQIVND (reference sequence). V lost 6 bases, J lost 5 bases, and 12 bases stayed unmatched. This CDR3 is 17 amino acids long.

This chain links TRBV7-2 with TRBJ2-7; 10 bases align to TRBD1. CDR1 is SGHTA, CDR2 FQGNSA, per germline. V shed 3 bases, J shed 7 bases, and the junction held 6 bases outside the gene matches. The CDR3 runs to 14 residues. CDR3 in amino acids: CASSFRDRGREQYF. CDR3 nucleotide sequence: TGTGCCAGCAGCTTTAGGGACAGGGGTAGAGAGCAGTACTTC.

The chain links TRBV18 to TRBJ1-5; D remains ambiguous. Looked up from germline, CDR1 is KGHSH and CDR2 is LQKENI. The CDR3 consists of 18 residues. V shed 3 bases and J shed 0 bases, with 18 bases lying between them. The CDR3 bases are TGTGCCAGCTCACCCCGGGGTTTGGCAGCCTCTAGCAATCAGCCCCAGCATTTT. Amino acids: CASSPRGLAASSNQPQHF.

CDR3 amino acids: CASSRTVQGGRDEQYF. The DNA for the CDR3 is TGTGCCAGTAGTCGGACCGTACAGGGGGGTCGGGACGAGCAGTACTTC. The V and J genes are TRBV19 and TRBJ2-7, with 8 positions matching TRBD1. This CDR3 has 16 amino acids. Unmatched junction bases numbered 14, after V lost 5 bases and J lost 5 bases. Germline-derived CDR1 and CDR2 are LNHDA and SQIVND (reference sequence).

The chain recombines TRBV7-8 with TRBJ2-3; D unclear. The CDR3 runs to 15 residues. V shed 4 bases and J shed 0 bases, with 11 bases lying between them. The germline V gene encodes CDR1 SGHVS and CDR2 FQNEAQ. Here the CDR3 DNA reads TGTGCCAGCAGCTCCCGCCCTATTAGCACAGATACGCAGTATTTT. The encoded protein is CASSSRPISTDTQYF.

The J gene is TRBJ2-3, the V gene TRBV7-2, with D hard to call. The CDR3 contains 14 residues. The ends were cut back, 8 bases at V and 0 bases at J, with 12 bases in the middle. The germline gives CDR1 SGHTA, CDR2 FQGNSA. In nucleotides, the CDR3 is TGTGCCAGCTCTGTCACCACTAGCACAGATACGCAGTATTTT. This encodes CASSVTTSTDTQYF. Full variable domain (missing parts from reference TRBV7-2 and TRBJ2-3): GAGVSQSPSNKVTEKGKDVELRCDPISGHTALYWYRQSLGQGLEFLIYFQGNSAPDKSGLPSDRFSAERTGGSVSTLTIQRTQQEDSAVYLCASSVTTSTDTQYFGPGTRLTVL.

The chain combines TRBV30 with TRBJ1-2, with 7 bases that match TRBD1. This CDR3 contains 15 residues. Per the germline V gene, CDR1 is GTSNPN and CDR2 is SVGIG (reference sequence). Trimming removed 2 bases from V and 4 bases from J; junction bases left unmatched: 10. The CDR3 DNA reads as TGTGCCTGGAGTCTCAGGACAGGAACTCTCTATGGCTACACCTTC. It encodes CAWSLRTGTLYGYTF.

A few counts support this clone. CDR3 sequence reads: CASSSGVVDQPQHF. The CDR3 nucleotides are TGTGCCAGCAGCTCAGGGGTAGTGGATCAGCCCCAGCATTTT. The chain recombines TRBV5-4 with TRBJ1-5, with a weak D call TRBD1 (6 bases). Germline V lookup: CDR1 SGHNT, CDR2 YYREEE (reference sequence). V was clipped by 3 bases and J by 5 bases, with 12 bases between them. The CDR3 consists of 14 residues.